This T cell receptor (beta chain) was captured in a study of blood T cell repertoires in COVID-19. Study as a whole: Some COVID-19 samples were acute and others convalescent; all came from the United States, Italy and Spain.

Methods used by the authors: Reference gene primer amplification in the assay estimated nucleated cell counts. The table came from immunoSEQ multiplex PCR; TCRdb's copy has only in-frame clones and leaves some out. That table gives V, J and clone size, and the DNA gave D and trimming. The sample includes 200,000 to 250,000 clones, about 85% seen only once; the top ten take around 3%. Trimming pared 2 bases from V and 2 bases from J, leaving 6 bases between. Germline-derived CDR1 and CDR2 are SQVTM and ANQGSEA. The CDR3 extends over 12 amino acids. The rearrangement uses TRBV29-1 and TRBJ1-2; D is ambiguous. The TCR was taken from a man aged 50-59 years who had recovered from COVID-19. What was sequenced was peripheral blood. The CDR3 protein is CSVETENYGYTF. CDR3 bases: TGCAGCGTTGAAACAGAAAACTATGGCTACACCTTC.